Below, 3 T cell receptor beta chains from the same sample are listed, as sequenced in a study of read filtering for tumor transcriptome and immune sequencing. Molecular barcoded adaptors covering alpha/delta and beta/gamma chains were used on about 0.4 ug RNA. TCRdb re-derived calls from the reads in MiXCR, one entry per CDR3 protein. The sample holds some 130,000 distinct CDR3 sequences, over 10% seen once. Sequenced input: a population of CD138-negative cells sorted from bone marrow. The receptors were sampled from a donor aged 40 or older with multiple myeloma.

In the case of this clonotype: This sequence may be a read error, since a much larger clone differs from it by one base. This chain links TRBV7-9 with TRBJ2-3; D is perhaps TRBD1 (5 bases). This CDR3 contains 17 residues. CDR1 and CDR2 (germline): SEHNR, FQNEAQ (reference sequence). Trimming pared 7 bases from V and 0 bases from J, leaving 20 bases between. The CDR3 DNA is TGTGCCAGCACTTCTTGGGGCAAAGATCTTAGCACAGATACGCAGTATTTT. Translated: CASTSWGKDLSTDTQYF.

The table lists this clonotype with a few counts. A read error is likely here: a far larger clone is one base away. V gene TRBV11-3 combines with J gene TRBJ2-1; tentative D call: TRBD2 (6 bases). CDR3 length equals 15 residues. Trimming cost V 5 bases and J 7 bases, with 18 bases left between them. Germline assignment: CDR1 SGHNT and CDR2 YENEEA. CDR3 sequence reads: CASSIIYSGVNEQFF. CDR3 coding DNA: TGTGCCAGCAGCATTATATATAGCGGAGTGAATGAGCAGTTCTTC.

This clonotype was observed a few times. The V gene is TRBV2, the J gene TRBJ2-5; weak D call: TRBD2 (5 bases). Trimming pared 3 bases from V and 4 bases from J, leaving 9 bases between. Germline-derived CDR1 and CDR2 are SNHLY and FYNNEI. The CDR3 extends over 13 amino acids. Here the CDR3 reads CASSELRAETQYF. The DNA of the CDR3 is TGTGCCAGCAGTGAGCTGAGGGCAGAGACCCAGTACTTC.